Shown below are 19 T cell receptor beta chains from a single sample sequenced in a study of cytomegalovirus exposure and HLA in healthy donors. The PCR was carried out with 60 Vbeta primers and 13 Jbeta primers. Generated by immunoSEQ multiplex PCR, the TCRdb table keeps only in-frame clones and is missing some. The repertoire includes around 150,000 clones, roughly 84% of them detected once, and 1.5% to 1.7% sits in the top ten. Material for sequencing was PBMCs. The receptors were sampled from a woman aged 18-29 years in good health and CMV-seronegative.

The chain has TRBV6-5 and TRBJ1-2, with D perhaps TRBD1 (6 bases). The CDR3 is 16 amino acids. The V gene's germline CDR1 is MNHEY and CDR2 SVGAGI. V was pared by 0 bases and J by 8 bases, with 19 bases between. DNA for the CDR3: TGTGCCAGCAGTTACTCCCTAACAAACAGGGTAGGAGGCTACACCTTC. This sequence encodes CASSYSLTNRVGGYTF.

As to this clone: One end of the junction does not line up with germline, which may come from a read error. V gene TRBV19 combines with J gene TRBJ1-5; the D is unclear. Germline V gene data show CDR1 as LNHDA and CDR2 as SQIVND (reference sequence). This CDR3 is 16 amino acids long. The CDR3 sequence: CASSTPVGSLNQPQRF. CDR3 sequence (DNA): TGTGCCAGTAGTACCCCGGTCGGATCGCTCAATCAGCCCCAGCGTTTT.

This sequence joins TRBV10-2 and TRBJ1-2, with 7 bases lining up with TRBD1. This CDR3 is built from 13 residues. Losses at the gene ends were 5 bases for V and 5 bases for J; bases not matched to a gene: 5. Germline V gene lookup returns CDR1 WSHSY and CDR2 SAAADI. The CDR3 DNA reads TGCGCCAGCAGTACTACAGGGGATTATGGCTACACCTTC. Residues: CASSTTGDYGYTF.

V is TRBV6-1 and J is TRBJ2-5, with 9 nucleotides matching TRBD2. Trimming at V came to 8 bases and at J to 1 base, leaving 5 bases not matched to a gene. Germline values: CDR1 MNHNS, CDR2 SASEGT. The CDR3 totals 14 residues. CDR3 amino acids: CASQRGGAQETQYF. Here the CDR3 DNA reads TGTGCCAGCCAACGCGGGGGGGCCCAAGAGACCCAGTACTTC.

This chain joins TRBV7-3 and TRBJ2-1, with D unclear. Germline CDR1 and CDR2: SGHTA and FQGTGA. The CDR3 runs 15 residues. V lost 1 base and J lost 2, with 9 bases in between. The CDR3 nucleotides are TGTGCCAGCAGCTTAAGTTCCCGTCCCTACAATGAGCAGTTCTTC. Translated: CASSLSSRPYNEQFF.

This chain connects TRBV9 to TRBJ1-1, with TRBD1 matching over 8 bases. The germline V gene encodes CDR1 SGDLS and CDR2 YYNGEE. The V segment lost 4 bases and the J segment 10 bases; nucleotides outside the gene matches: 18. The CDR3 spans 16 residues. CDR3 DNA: TGTGCCAGCAGCCCCGCTCAGGGGGCGCCGGGCTCGTTAGCTTTCTTT. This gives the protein CASSPAQGAPGSLAFF.

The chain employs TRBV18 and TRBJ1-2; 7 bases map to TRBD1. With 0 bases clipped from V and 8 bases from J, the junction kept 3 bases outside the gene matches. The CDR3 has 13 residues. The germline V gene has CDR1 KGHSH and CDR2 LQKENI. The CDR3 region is CASSPPGQYGYTF. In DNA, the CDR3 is TGTGCCAGCTCACCACCGGGACAGTACGGCTACACCTTC.

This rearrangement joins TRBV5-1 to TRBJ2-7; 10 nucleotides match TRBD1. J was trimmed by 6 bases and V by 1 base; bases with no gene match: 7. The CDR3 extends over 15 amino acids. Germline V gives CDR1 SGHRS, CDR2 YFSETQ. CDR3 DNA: TGCGCCAGCAGCTTGCGGACAGGGGGAAATAGCGAGCAGTACTTC. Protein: CASSLRTGGNSEQYF.

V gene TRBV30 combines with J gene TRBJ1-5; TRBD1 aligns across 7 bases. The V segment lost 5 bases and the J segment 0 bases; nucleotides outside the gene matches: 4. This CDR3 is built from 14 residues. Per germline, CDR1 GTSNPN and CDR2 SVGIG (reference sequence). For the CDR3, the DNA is TGTGCCTGGCAAACAGGGGATAGCAATCAGCCCCAGCATTTT. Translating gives CAWQTGDSNQPQHF.

This chain's CDR3 is CASSQVIWGGGNQETQYF. The CDR3 DNA follows: TGCGCCAGCAGCCAAGTGATATGGGGCGGGGGAAACCAAGAGACCCAGTACTTC. This sequence joins TRBV4-1 and TRBJ2-5; the match to TRBD2 covers 7 bases. Germline lookup yields CDR1 MGHRA and CDR2 YSYEKL. J gave up 0 bases and V 1 base, and 11 bases lay outside the gene matches. The CDR3 loop spans 18 amino acids.

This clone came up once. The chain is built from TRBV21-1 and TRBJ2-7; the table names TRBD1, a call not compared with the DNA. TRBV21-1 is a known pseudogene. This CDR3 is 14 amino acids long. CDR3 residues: CASSKRGQWDEQYF. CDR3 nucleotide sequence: TGTGCCAGCAGCAAGAGGGGACAGTGGGACGAGCAGTACTTC.

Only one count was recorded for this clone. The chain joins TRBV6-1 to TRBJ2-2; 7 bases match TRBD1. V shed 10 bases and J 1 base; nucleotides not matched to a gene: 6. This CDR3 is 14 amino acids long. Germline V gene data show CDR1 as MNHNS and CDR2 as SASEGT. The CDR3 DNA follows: TGTGCCACCGACAGGGTCCGGAACACCGGGGAGCTGTTTTTT. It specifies CATDRVRNTGELFF.

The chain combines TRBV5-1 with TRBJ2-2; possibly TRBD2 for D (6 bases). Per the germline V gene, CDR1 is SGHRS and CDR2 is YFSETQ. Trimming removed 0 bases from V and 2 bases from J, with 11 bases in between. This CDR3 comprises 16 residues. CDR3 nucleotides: TGCGCCAGCAGCTTGGTTTCGGGGGTTAACACCGGGGAGCTGTTTTTT. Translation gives CASSLVSGVNTGELFF.

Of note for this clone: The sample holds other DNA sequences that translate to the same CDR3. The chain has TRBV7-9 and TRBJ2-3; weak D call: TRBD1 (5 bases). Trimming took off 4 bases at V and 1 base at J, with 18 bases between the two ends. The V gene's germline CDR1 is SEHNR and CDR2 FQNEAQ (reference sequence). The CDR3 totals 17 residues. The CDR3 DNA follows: TGTGCCAGCAGCTCACGTCTGGGGCGCCTTGGCACAGATACGCAGTATTTT. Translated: CASSSRLGRLGTDTQYF.

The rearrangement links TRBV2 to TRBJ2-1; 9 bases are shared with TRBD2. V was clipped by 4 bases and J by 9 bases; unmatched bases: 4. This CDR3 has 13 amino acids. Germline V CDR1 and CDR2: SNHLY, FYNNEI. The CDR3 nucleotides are TGTGCCAGCAGTGTCCGCGGGGGGGGTGAGCAGTTCTTC. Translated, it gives CASSVRGGGEQFF.

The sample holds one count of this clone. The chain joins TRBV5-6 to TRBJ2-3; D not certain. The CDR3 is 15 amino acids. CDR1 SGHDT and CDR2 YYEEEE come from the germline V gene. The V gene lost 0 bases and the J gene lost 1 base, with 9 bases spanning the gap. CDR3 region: CASSLGSAGTDTQYF. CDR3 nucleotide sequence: TGTGCCAGCAGCTTGGGCAGCGCCGGCACAGATACGCAGTATTTT.

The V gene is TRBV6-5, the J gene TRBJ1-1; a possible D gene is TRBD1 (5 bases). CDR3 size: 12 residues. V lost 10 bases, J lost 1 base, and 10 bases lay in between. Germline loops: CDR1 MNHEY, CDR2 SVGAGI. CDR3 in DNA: TGTGCCACTACAACAGGGAACACTGAAGCTTTCTTT. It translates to CATTTGNTEAFF.

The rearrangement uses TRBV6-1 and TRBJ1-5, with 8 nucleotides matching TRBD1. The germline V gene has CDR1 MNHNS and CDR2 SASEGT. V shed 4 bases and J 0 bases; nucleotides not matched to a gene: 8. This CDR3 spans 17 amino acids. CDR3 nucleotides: TGTGCCAGCAGTGTAGGACAGGGCTCGAATAGCAATCAGCCCCAGCATTTT. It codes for CASSVGQGSNSNQPQHF.

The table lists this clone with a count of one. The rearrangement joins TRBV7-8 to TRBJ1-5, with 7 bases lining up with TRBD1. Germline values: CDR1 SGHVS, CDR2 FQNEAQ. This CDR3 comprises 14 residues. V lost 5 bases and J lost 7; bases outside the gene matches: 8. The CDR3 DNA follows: TGTGCCAGCAGCCTACAGGGGACGGAGCAGCCCCAGCATTTT. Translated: CASSLQGTEQPQHF.